The clone carrying this T cell receptor beta chain was counted a single time. The target antigen is unknown. This CDR3 has 13 residues. Germline V gene lookup returns CDR1 DFQATT and CDR2 SNEGSKA (reference sequence). V lost 5 bases and J lost 0; bases outside the gene matches: 2. This sample is part of a study of T-cell memory formation after mild COVID-19. Broader study findings: CD4+ contracting clones lay mainly in CM and EM, CD8+ ones in EMRA. Pre-infection memory held some responding clones, suggesting pre-existing cross-reactive T cells responded. SARS-CoV-2 specificity was not confirmed for second-wave clones peaking on day 37.

Employing constant-segment primers, 5'RACE generated TCR alpha and TCR beta cDNA libraries bearing sample barcodes and UMIs. TCRdb recomputed calls from the 5' RACE reads with MiXCR, one row per CDR3 protein. The top ten hold around 12% of the sample, which has about 160,000 distinct CDR3 sequences, 25% to 40% seen once. The chain employs TRBV20-1 and TRBJ2-3; TRBD1 matches at 7 bases. The TCR sequence derives from an adult woman who had mild COVID-19 (a few samples of this study predate the infection). Cell type and time point are not known. Sequences were obtained from PBMCs or a T cell subset sorted from them (not recorded which). The CDR3 nucleotides are TGCAGTGCTCCCAGGGGGAGCACAGATACGCAGTATTTT. It yields the protein CSAPRGSTDTQYF.